This T cell receptor beta chain was obtained from a study of OX40 agonist ivuxolimab in advanced cancers. Study-level background: Those treated in dose escalation had hepatocellular carcinoma, melanoma, renal cell cancer or head and neck cancer. Partial responses occurred in Three dose-escalation patients, one with hepatocellular carcinoma and two with cutaneous melanoma. Patients with prior anti-PD-1, anti-PD-L1 or anti-CTLA-4 therapy were eligible; about 40% had some.

Sequencing was performed with immunoSEQ multiplex PCR; in TCRdb, only in-frame clones are kept and a portion is missing. The repertoire has fewer than 80,000 clones, 70% to 90% of them found once; the top ten carry 0.65% to 0.9%. A remark on this clone: Antigen: not known.

General study findings and limits: Still undetermined is the antigen specificity of the expanded peripheral T cells.

The sample was CD4+ or CD8+ T cells sorted from blood, taken in a trial of the OX40 agonist ivuxolimab. The clonotype originates from an adult with an advanced solid tumor such as melanoma, head and neck, liver or kidney cancer.

CDR3 bases: TGTGCCAGCAGCCGGGGGCAGGGGCGCTCTGGAAACACCATATATTTT. It specifies CASSRGQGRSGNTIYF. The V and J genes are TRBV5-4 and TRBJ1-3; tentatively, D is TRBD1 (6 bases). Trimming stripped 4 bases from V and 0 bases from J, with 14 bases between. The CDR3 is 16 residues long. Looked up from germline, CDR1 is SGHNT and CDR2 is YYREEE (reference sequence).